Sequencing of this T cell receptor beta chain was carried out in a study of shared clonotypes between healthy human individuals. Assay used: immunoSEQ multiplex PCR; TCRdb lists only in-frame clones, some missing. Of 950,000 to 1,300,000 clones listed, about 74% are singletons. Worth noting for this clone: Its antigen remains unknown.

Study findings and constraints: Despite large depth, rarefaction showed incomplete sorted-subset sequencing.

The sample consisted of memory CD4+ T cells sorted from blood. The subset: CD45RA-negative fraction. The receptor was isolated from a man between 18 and 29 years old in good health.

This CDR3 reads CASSLADRGKSGANVLTF. CDR3 in DNA: TGTGCCAGCAGCTTGGCCGACAGGGGAAAGTCTGGGGCCAACGTCCTGACTTTC. This rearrangement joins TRBV7-8 to TRBJ2-6, with 8 bases aligning to TRBD1. The germline V gene has CDR1 SGHVS and CDR2 FQNEAQ. V shed 3 bases and J 1 base; nucleotides not matched to a gene: 8. CDR3 length: 18 residues.